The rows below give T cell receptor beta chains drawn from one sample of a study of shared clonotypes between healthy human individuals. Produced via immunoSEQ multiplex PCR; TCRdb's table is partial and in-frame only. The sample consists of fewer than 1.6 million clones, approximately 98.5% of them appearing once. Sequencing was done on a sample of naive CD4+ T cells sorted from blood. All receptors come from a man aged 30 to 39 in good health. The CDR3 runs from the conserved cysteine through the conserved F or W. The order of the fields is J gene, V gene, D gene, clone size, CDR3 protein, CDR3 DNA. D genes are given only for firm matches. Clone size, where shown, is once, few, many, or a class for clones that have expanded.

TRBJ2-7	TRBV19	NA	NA	CASSAPIQGNEQYF	TGTGCCAGTAGTGCTCCGATACAGGGAAACGAGCAGTACTTC
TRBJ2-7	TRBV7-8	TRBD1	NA	CASSLLGTGASYEQYF	TGTGCCAGCAGCTTACTTGGGACAGGGGCTTCTTACGAGCAGTACTTC
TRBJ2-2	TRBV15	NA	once	CATSRDRSNTGELFF	TGTGCCACCAGCAGAGACCGTTCGAACACCGGGGAGCTGTTTTTT
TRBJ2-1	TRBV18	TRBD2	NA	CASSPPLAGDYNEQFF	TGTGCCAGCTCACCACCCCTAGCGGGGGACTACAATGAGCAGTTCTTC
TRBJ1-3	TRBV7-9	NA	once	CASSFGSSGNTIYF	TGTGCCAGCAGCTTTGGCAGCTCTGGAAACACCATATATTTT
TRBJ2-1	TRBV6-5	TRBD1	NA	CASSRDRVYNEQFF	TGTGCCAGCAGCCGGGACAGGGTCTACAATGAGCAGTTCTTC
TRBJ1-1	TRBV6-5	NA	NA	CASSPRRDTEAFF	TGTGCCAGCAGTCCACGTCGGGACACTGAAGCTTTCTTT
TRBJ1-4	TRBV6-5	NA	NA	CASSYFRGKREKLFF	TGTGCCAGCAGTTACTTTCGGGGGAAAAGAGAAAAACTGTTTTTT
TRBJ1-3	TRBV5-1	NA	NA	CASSSTGRSGNTIYF	TGCGCCAGCAGCTCGACGGGACGCTCTGGAAACACCATATATTTT
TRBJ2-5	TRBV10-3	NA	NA	CAIKGPGGGETQYF	TGTGCCATCAAGGGGCCAGGTGGAGGAGAGACCCAGTACTTC
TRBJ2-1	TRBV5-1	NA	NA	CASGGGSANEQFF	TGCGCCAGCGGGGGCGGGAGTGCAAATGAGCAGTTCTTC
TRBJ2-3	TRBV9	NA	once	CASSVVDSGLPDTQYF	TGTGCCAGCAGCGTAGTGGACAGCGGGTTACCAGATACGCAGTATTTT
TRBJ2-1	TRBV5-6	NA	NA	CASSLVGSYNEQFF	TGTGCCAGCAGCTTGGTAGGGTCCTACAATGAGCAGTTCTTC
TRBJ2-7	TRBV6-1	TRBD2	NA	CASGLAGGSSYEQYF	TGTGCCAGCGGACTAGCGGGAGGTAGCTCCTACGAGCAGTACTTC
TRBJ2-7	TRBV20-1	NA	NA	CSAPGRYEQYF	TGCAGTGCCCCGGGGCGATACGAGCAGTACTTC
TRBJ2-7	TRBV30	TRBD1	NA	CAWSGQGSSYEQYF	TGTGCCTGGAGTGGACAGGGAAGCTCCTACGAGCAGTACTTC
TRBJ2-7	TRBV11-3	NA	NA	CASSLGGAETYEQYF	TGTGCCAGCAGCTTAGGGGGGGCCGAAACCTACGAGCAGTACTTC
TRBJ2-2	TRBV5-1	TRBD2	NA	CASSLGLAGGAGELFF	TGCGCCAGCAGCTTGGGGCTAGCGGGAGGCGCCGGGGAGCTGTTTTTT
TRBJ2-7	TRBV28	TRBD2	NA	CASSWPGLPSYEQYF	TGTGCCAGCAGTTGGCCGGGACTACCATCTTACGAGCAGTACTTC
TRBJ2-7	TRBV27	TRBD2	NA	CASRKTSGNYEQYF	TGTGCCAGCAGAAAGACTAGCGGGAACTACGAGCAGTACTTC
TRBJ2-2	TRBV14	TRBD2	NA	CASSQTSGRNTGELFF	TGTGCCAGCAGCCAAACTAGCGGGAGGAACACCGGGGAGCTGTTTTTT
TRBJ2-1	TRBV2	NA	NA	CASSEGGLSSYNEQFF	TGTGCCAGCAGTGAAGGGGGACTGAGCTCCTACAATGAGCAGTTCTTC
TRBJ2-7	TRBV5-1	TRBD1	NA	CASSETGGGSYEQYF	TGCGCCAGCAGCGAAACAGGGGGAGGCTCCTACGAGCAGTACTTC
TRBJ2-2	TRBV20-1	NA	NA	CSARTTGELFF	TGCAGTGCTAGAACGACCGGGGAGCTGTTTTTT